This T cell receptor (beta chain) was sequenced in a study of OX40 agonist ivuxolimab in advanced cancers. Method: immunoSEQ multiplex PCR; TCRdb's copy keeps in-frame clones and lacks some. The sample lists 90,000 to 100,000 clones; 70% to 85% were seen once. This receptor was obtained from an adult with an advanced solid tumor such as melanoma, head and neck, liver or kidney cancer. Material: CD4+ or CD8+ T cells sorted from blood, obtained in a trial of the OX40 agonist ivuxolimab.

CDR3 protein: CASSLLGSWGYTF. CDR3 nucleotide sequence: TGTGCCAGCAGCTTGCTGGGTTCGTGGGGCTACACCTTC. The chain employs TRBV5-8 and TRBJ1-2, with no clear D. The CDR3 extends over 13 amino acids. Trimming took off 1 base at V and 8 bases at J, with 12 bases between the two ends. CDR1 and CDR2 (germline): SGHTS, YDEGEE.